A selection of T cell receptor beta chains follows, all from one sample in a study of shared clonotypes between healthy human individuals. TCRdb keeps only in-frame clones here, not all; method: immunoSEQ multiplex PCR. The profile shows some 510,000 clones, approximately 79% of them singletons. Sequencing input: PBMCs. These receptors all stem from a woman aged 35 to 49 in good health. Some clones in this sample may be carry-over from other donors' samples. CDR3s include the opening cysteine and the closing phenylalanine or tryptophan. The D gene is left open where the match is weak. Clone size, where shown, is once, few, many, or a class for clones that have expanded.

j_call cdr3_length clone_size d_call v_call cdr3_aa cdr3_nt
TRBJ2-7 17 - TRBD2 TRBV7-8 CASSLEGLAGFIYEQYF TGTGCCAGCAGCTTAGAAGGACTAGCGGGATTCATCTACGAGCAGTACTTC
TRBJ1-5 12 - - TRBV7-2 CASSRDNQPQHF TGTGCCAGCAGCCGGGACAATCAGCCCCAGCATTTT
TRBJ2-2 13 - - TRBV6-5 CASSYWDAGELFF TGTGCCAGCAGTTACTGGGATGCCGGGGAGCTGTTTTTT
TRBJ2-3 14 - TRBD2 TRBV2 CASKEREVTDTQYF TGTGCCAGTAAGGAGCGGGAGGTAACAGATACGCAGTATTTT
TRBJ1-1 14 - - TRBV9 CASSVVGSNTEAFF TGTGCCAGCAGCGTAGTTGGCAGCAACACTGAAGCTTTCTTT
TRBJ1-1 13 few - TRBV7-9 CASSLTSSTEAFF TGTGCCAGCAGCCTAACCTCTTCCACTGAAGCTTTCTTT
TRBJ2-7 18 - TRBD2 TRBV4-2 CASSQDILLAGGFYEQYF TGTGCCAGCAGCCAAGATATTCTCCTAGCGGGAGGGTTCTACGAGCAGTACTTC
TRBJ2-2 15 - - TRBV19 CASSPTRSNTGELFF TGTGCCAGTAGTCCGACTAGATCTAACACCGGGGAGCTGTTTTTT
TRBJ1-5 13 - - TRBV7-2 CASSKDQDQPQHF TGTGCCAGCAGCAAGGATCAGGATCAGCCCCAGCATTTT
TRBJ2-7 18 - TRBD2 TRBV30 CAWTPLLAGGVGSYEQYF TGTGCCTGGACCCCGCTACTAGCGGGAGGTGTGGGCTCCTACGAGCAGTACTTC
TRBJ1-1 13 - - TRBV5-1 CASSPSGRTDAFF TGCGCCAGCAGCCCTTCGGGACGGACTGACGCTTTCTTT
TRBJ2-7 16 - TRBD2 TRBV4-2 CASSQVASGREGPGSF TGTGCCAGCAGCCAAGTGGCTAGCGGGAGGGAAGGTCCCGGTTCATTC
TRBJ2-5 14 - - TRBV9 CASSVREQEETQYF TGTGCCAGCAGCGTAAGGGAGCAGGAAGAGACCCAGTACTTC
TRBJ2-4 14 - - TRBV11-3 CASSLDSQTNIQYF TGTGCCAGCAGCTTAGATTCCCAGACAAACATTCAGTACTTC
TRBJ1-4 16 - - TRBV6-6 CASSYPPGRAGEKLFF TGTGCCAGCAGTTACCCACCGGGTAGGGCGGGGGAAAAACTGTTTTTT
TRBJ2-1 16 - - TRBV6-5 CASSYSLVTGSNEQFF TGTGCCAGCAGTTACTCGTTAGTCACAGGCTCCAATGAGCAGTTCTTC
TRBJ2-6 15 - - TRBV28 CASLDSASGANVLTF TGTGCCAGCTTAGATTCAGCTTCTGGGGCCAACGTCCTGACTTTC
TRBJ2-5 13 - - TRBV7-2 CASSSGLQETQYF TGTGCCAGCAGCTCCGGACTCCAAGAGACCCAGTACTTC
TRBJ2-5 15 - TRBD1 TRBV5-8 CASSSRDRGLETQYF TGTGCCAGCAGCTCCCGGGACAGGGGGCTTGAGACCCAGTACTTC
TRBJ2-3 14 - - TRBV23-1 CASLDIRYTDTQYF TGCGCCAGCCTGGACATTAGGTACACAGATACGCAGTATTTT
TRBJ1-1 14 - - TRBV11-2 CASSLEGGNTEAFF TGTGCCAGCAGCTTAGAGGGGGGTAACACTGAAGCTTTCTTT
TRBJ2-7 15 - - TRBV4-3 CASSQWTESSYEQYF TGCGCCAGCAGCCAATGGACAGAAAGCTCCTACGAGCAGTACTTC
TRBJ1-5 14 - - TRBV28 CASRSQGSDQPQHF TGTGCCAGCAGGTCACAGGGATCGGACCAGCCCCAGCATTTT
TRBJ2-1 14 few TRBD2 TRBV5-4 CASRAGERVNEQFF TGTGCCAGCAGAGCGGGAGAGAGGGTAAATGAGCAGTTCTTC
TRBJ2-5 15 - TRBD2 TRBV5-1 CASSGIGRGQETQYF TGCGCCAGCAGCGGGATCGGGAGGGGCCAAGAGACCCAGTACTTC
TRBJ2-2 13 - - TRBV28 CARERSNTGELFF TGTGCCAGAGAACGGTCGAACACCGGGGAGCTGTTTTTT
TRBJ1-2 15 once - TRBV9 CASSSIATENYGYTF TGTGCCAGCAGCTCAATTGCCACTGAAAACTATGGCTACACCTTC
TRBJ2-5 13 - - TRBV7-3 CASSEGVQETQYF TGTGCCAGCAGCGAAGGGGTCCAAGAGACCCAGTACTTC
TRBJ1-2 13 once TRBD1 TRBV28 CASRKTGNYGYTF TGTGCCAGCAGAAAGACAGGGAACTATGGCTACACCTTC
TRBJ2-3 18 - TRBD2 TRBV27 CASSPLGGVTSGRYTQYF TGTGCCAGCAGCCCCTTAGGGGGGGTGACTAGCGGGAGGTATACGCAGTATTTT
TRBJ2-2 13 - - TRBV18 CASSQSGTGELFF TGTGCCAGCTCACAATCAGGCACCGGGGAGCTGTTTTTT
TRBJ2-7 13 few TRBD2 TRBV29-1 CSVEVSGTYEQYF TGCAGCGTTGAAGTTAGCGGGACCTACGAGCAGTACTTC
TRBJ2-1 12 - - TRBV28 CASSPPSIEQFF TGTGCCAGCAGTCCCCCTAGTATTGAGCAGTTCTTC
TRBJ2-2 15 - TRBD2 TRBV27 CASSLSGRNTGELFF TGTGCCAGCAGTTTGAGCGGGAGGAACACCGGGGAGCTGTTTTTT
TRBJ1-3 14 - TRBD1 TRBV7-9 CASSSTGSRNTIYF TGTGCCAGCAGCTCGACAGGGTCTCGAAACACCATATATTTT
TRBJ2-1 15 - TRBD2 TRBV7-3 CASSLGGRAYNEQFF TGTGCCAGCAGCTTAGGCGGGAGGGCCTACAATGAGCAGTTCTTC
TRBJ1-1 14 - TRBD1 TRBV6-5 CASTLSSGGAEAFF TGTGCCAGCACCTTATCCTCAGGGGGGGCTGAAGCTTTCTTT
TRBJ2-1 12 - - TRBV28 CASNTGLNEQFF TGTGCCAGCAATACTGGACTGAATGAGCAGTTCTTC
TRBJ2-7 16 - TRBD2 TRBV30 CAWSTSGRAYRYEQYF TGTGCCTGGAGTACTAGCGGGAGGGCCTATCGGTACGAGCAGTACTTC
TRBJ2-3 14 few - TRBV19 CASSRLLSTDTQYF TGTGCCAGTAGCAGACTTCTTAGCACAGATACGCAGTATTTT
TRBJ1-1 14 - - TRBV5-1 CASSLRDPNTEAFF TGCGCCAGCAGCTTACGGGACCCCAACACTGAAGCTTTCTTT
TRBJ2-1 16 - TRBD2 TRBV18 CASSPYGGGAEGEQFF TGTGCCAGCTCCCCCTACGGGGGGGGCGCAGAGGGTGAGCAGTTCTTC
TRBJ2-7 14 - TRBD1 TRBV5-1 CASSVGQGVYEQYF TGCGCCAGCAGCGTGGGACAGGGGGTCTACGAGCAGTACTTC
TRBJ2-1 17 once TRBD2 TRBV27 CASSPASSASGGNEQFF TGTGCCAGCAGTCCAGCTTCTTCGGCTAGCGGGGGCAATGAGCAGTTCTTC
TRBJ1-1 13 - - TRBV5-1 CASSFKVNTEAFF TGCGCCAGCAGCTTTAAGGTTAACACTGAAGCTTTCTTT
TRBJ1-1 15 few TRBD1 TRBV27 CASSLFAGGNTEAFF TGTGCCAGCAGTTTATTTGCAGGGGGGAACACTGAAGCTTTCTTT
TRBJ1-2 13 - - TRBV30 CAWSAGRDYGYTF TGTGCCTGGAGTGCCGGGCGAGACTATGGCTACACCTTC
TRBJ1-1 14 - TRBD1 TRBV19 CASSIQTGDTEAFF TGTGCCAGTAGTATTCAAACAGGGGATACTGAAGCTTTCTTT
TRBJ2-7 14 - - TRBV10-3 CAIADEGKSYEQYF TGTGCCATCGCTGATGAGGGAAAGTCCTACGAGCAGTACTTC
TRBJ2-3 13 - - TRBV7-6 CASSSLTQDTQYF TGTGCCAGCAGCTCCCTGACCCAGGATACGCAGTATTTT
TRBJ2-7 13 once - TRBV18 CASSPLYSYEQYF TGTGCCAGCTCACCACTATACTCCTACGAGCAGTACTTC
TRBJ2-5 14 - - TRBV5-1 CASSLLESQETQYF TGCGCCAGCAGCCTTCTAGAGTCCCAAGAGACCCAGTACTTC
TRBJ1-1 15 - - TRBV5-1 CASSLTASRDTEAFF TGCGCCAGCAGCTTGACGGCCTCTCGGGACACTGAAGCTTTCTTT
TRBJ2-7 14 - - TRBV6-1 CASSEIGEAYEQYF TGTGCCAGCAGTGAAATTGGGGAAGCCTACGAGCAGTACTTC
TRBJ2-7 16 - TRBD1 TRBV5-1 CASSLPRQGKAYEQYF TGCGCCAGCAGCTTGCCACGACAGGGGAAAGCCTACGAGCAGTACTTC